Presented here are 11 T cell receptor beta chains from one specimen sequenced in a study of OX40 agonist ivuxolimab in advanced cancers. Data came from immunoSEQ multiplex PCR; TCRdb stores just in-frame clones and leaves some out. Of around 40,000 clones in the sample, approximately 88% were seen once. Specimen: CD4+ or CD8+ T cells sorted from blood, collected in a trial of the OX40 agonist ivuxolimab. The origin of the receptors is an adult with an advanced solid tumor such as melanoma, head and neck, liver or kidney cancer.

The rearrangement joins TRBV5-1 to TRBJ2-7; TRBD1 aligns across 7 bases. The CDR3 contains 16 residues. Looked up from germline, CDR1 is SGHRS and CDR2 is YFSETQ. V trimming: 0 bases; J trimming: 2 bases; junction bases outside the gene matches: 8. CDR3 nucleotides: TGCGCCAGCAGCTTGGCAACAGGGGAAAGGCCCTACGAGCAGTACTTC. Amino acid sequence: CASSLATGERPYEQYF.

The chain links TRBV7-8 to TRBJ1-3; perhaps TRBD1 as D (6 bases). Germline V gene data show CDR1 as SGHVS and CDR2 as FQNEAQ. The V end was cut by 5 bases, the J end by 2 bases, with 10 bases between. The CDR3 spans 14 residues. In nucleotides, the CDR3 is TGTGCCAGCAGCGAACCAGGGGCTGGAAACACCATATATTTT. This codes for CASSEPGAGNTIYF.

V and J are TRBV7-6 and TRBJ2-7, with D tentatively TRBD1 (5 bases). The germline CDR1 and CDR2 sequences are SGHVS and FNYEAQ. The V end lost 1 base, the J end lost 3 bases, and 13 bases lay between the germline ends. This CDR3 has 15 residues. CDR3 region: CASSLVQGANYEQYF. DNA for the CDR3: TGTGCCAGCAGCTTAGTTCAGGGCGCCAACTACGAGCAGTACTTC. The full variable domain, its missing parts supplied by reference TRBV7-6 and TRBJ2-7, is GAGVSQSPRYKVTKRGQDVALRCDPISGHVSLYWYRQALGQGPEFLTYFNYEAQQDKSGLPNDRFSAERPEGSISTLTIQRTEQRDSAMYRCASSLVQGANYEQYFGPGTRLTVT.

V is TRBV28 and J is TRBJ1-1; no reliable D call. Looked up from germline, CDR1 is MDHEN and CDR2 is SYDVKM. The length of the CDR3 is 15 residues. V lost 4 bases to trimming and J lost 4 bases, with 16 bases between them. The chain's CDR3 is CASSSPPGGSTEAFF. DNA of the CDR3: TGTGCCAGCAGTTCCCCCCCTGGAGGGAGCACTGAAGCTTTCTTT.

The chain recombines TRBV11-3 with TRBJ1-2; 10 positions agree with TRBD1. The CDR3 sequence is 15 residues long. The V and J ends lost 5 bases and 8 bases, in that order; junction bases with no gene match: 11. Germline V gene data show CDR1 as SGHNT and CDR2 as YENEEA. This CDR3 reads CASSPPDGQGDGYTF. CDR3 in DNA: TGTGCCAGCAGCCCACCCGATGGACAGGGGGACGGCTACACCTTC.

This CDR3 is CASSQVGGLGDEQFF. CDR3 coding DNA: TGCGCCAGCAGCCAAGTGGGGGGGCTTGGGGATGAGCAGTTCTTC. V usage is TRBV4-1 and J usage is TRBJ2-1; D might be TRBD2 (7 bases). Germline loops: CDR1 MGHRA, CDR2 YSYEKL. V lost 1 base and J 8 bases, leaving 15 bases between the germline ends. The CDR3 loop spans 15 amino acids.

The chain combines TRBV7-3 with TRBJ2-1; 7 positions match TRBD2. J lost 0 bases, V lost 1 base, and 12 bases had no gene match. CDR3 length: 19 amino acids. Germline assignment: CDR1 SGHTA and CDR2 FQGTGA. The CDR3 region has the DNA TGTGCCAGCAGCTTAAGAAGGCTAGCGGATTACTACTCCTACAATGAGCAGTTCTTC. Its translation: CASSLRRLADYYSYNEQFF. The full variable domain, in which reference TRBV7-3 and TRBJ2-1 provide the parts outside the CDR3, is GAGVSQTPSNKVTEKGKYVELRCDPISGHTALYWYRQSLGQGPEFLIYFQGTGAADDSGLPNDRFFAVRPEGSVSTLKIQRTERGDSAVYLCASSLRRLADYYSYNEQFFGPGTRLTVL.

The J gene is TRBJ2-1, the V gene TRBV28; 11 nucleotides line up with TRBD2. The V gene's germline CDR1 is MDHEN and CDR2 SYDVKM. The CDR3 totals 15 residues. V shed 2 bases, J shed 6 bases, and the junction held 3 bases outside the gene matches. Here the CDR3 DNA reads TGTGCCAGCAGTTTACCGGGGACTAGCGGCAATGAGCAGTTCTTC. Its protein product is CASSLPGTSGNEQFF.

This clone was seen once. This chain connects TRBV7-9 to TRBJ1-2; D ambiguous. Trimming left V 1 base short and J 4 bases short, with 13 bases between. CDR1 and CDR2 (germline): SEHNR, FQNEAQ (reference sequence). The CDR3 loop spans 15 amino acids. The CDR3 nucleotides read TGTGCCAGCAGCTTAGGTTCAGGCGTGGGCTATGGCTACACCTTC. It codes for CASSLGSGVGYGYTF.

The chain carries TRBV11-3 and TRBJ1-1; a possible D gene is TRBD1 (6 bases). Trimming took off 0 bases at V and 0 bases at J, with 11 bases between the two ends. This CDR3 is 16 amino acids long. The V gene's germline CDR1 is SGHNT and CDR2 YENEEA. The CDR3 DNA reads TGTGCCAGCAGCTTAGATGAGGGGACACTGAACACTGAAGCTTTCTTT. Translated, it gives CASSLDEGTLNTEAFF.

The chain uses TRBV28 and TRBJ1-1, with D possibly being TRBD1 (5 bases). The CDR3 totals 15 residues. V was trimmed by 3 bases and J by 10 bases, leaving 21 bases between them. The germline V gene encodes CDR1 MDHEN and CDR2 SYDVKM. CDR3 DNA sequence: TGTGCCAGCAGTTTGGGTGGGACTTTTTCCACCGGAGCTTTCTTT. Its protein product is CASSLGGTFSTGAFF.